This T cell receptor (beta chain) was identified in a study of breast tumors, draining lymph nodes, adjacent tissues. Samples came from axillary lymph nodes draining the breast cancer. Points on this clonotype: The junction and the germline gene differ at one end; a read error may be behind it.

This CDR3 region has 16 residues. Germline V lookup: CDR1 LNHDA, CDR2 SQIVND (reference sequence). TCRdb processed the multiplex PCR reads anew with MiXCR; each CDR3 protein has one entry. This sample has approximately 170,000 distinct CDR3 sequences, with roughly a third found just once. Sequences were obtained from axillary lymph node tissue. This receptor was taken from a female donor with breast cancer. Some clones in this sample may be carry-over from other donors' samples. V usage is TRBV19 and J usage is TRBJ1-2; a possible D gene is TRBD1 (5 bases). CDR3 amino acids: CASSNAGSPINYGHAF. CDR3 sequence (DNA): TGTGCCAGTAGTAACGCAGGGAGCCCGATTAACTATGGCCACGCCTTC.